This record covers a single T cell receptor (beta chain). Its specificity is not known. The data were taken from a study of monozygotic twins with inflammatory bowel disease. Study results and caveats: What may have added variability to patient repertoires is that immunosuppressive treatments differed. IBD patients displayed reduced TCRbeta diversity (inverse Simpson) when set against healthy co-twins. Evidence failed to back one strong IBD-linked signal or clonotype.

An amount of 3500 ng of total RNA was used for each TCR library. TCRdb reworked the 5' RACE reads into one entry per CDR3 protein, no DNA. The listing contains 160,000 or so distinct CDR3 sequences. The sample consisted of blood. This receptor was obtained from a human donor with ulcerative colitis or Crohn's disease, or a healthy co-twin of an affected twin (not recorded which).

CDR3 amino acids: CASSLGGLSSYEQYF. The V gene is TRBV7-2, the J gene TRBJ2-7; lacking DNA, the TRBD2 call made by TCRdb goes unchecked. CDR1 and CDR2 from the germline V gene are SGHTA and FQGNSA. The CDR3 has 15 residues.